This TCR beta chain was sequenced in a study of patients and donors after allogeneic stem cell transplantation. This clonotype was detected ten times or more. Using its own MiXCR run on the RT-PCR reads, TCRdb lists one record per CDR3 protein. The repertoire has over 350,000 distinct CDR3 sequences, 16% of them found once; the top ten carry about 7%. Trimming left V 1 base short and J 4 bases short, with 11 bases between. The CDR3 runs to 14 residues. This chain joins TRBV12-3 or TRBV12-4 and TRBJ2-7; either TRBD1 or TRBD2 may fit D (6 bases each). Sequenced: blood, either unsorted or a sorted T cell fraction (not recorded which). The source of this sequence is a human donor who was either an allogeneic HSCT recipient or a stem cell or donor lymphocyte infusion donor (not recorded which). It is not recorded whose cells these are; they may come from a transplant donor. Here the CDR3 reads CASSLGGAGYEQYF. The CDR3 coding sequence is TGTGCCAGCAGTTTAGGGGGGGCTGGTTACGAGCAGTACTTC.